The 9 T cell receptor beta chains presented below share a single source sample, sequenced in a study of cytomegalovirus exposure and HLA in healthy donors. The PCR was carried out with 60 Vbeta primers and 13 Jbeta primers. The table came from immunoSEQ multiplex PCR; TCRdb's copy has only in-frame clones and leaves some out. The listing records about 160,000 clones. The specimen sequenced was PBMCs. The receptor set was obtained from a woman in her sixties or seventies in good health and CMV-seronegative.

This chain connects TRBV7-9 to TRBJ2-7; TRBD1 aligns across 8 bases. This CDR3 has 16 amino acids. Germline V CDR1 and CDR2: SEHNR, FQNEAQ (reference sequence). Trimming took 5 bases from V and 2 from J; bases not matched to a gene: 11. The CDR3 loop reads CASSGRGTGIPYEQYF. CDR3 DNA sequence: TGTGCCAGCAGCGGACGAGGGACAGGAATCCCCTACGAGCAGTACTTC.

This sequence joins TRBV23-1 and TRBJ2-7; 7 bases map to TRBD1. TRBV23-1 is an ORF, with its function uncertain. Germline trimming cut 0 bases from V and 4 bases from J; bases unmatched to any gene: 9. This CDR3 region has 16 residues. CDR3 DNA: TGCGCCAGCAGTCAATCGGCGGCAGGGGGTTGTTACGAGCAGTACTTC. Translating gives CASSQSAAGGCYEQYF.

The chain links TRBV6-5 to TRBJ1-1, with a weak D call TRBD1 (6 bases). The V gene lost 2 bases and the J gene lost 5 bases, with 6 bases spanning the gap. Per germline, CDR1 MNHEY and CDR2 SVGAGI. The CDR3 is 12 residues long. The CDR3 protein is CASSYDRTEAFF. The CDR3 DNA follows: TGTGCCAGCAGTTACGACAGGACTGAAGCTTTCTTT.

This chain uses TRBV10-1 with TRBJ2-5; weak D call: TRBD2 (6 bases). There are 14 residues in the CDR3. Germline CDR1 reads WNHNN; CDR2 reads SYGVQD (reference sequence). V lost 9 bases and J 3 bases, leaving 17 bases between the germline ends. CDR3 in DNA: TGCGCCAGTCATGGCCCGCCGGGGGAAGAGACCCAGTACTTC. Its translation: CASHGPPGEETQYF.

CDR3 coding DNA: TGTGCCAGCAGTGATTACAGTCTCATGACCCAGCATTTT. Its protein product is CASSDYSLMTQHF. The chain has TRBV6-1 and TRBJ1-5; D remains ambiguous. CDR3 length: 13 residues. Germline V gene sequence: CDR1 MNHNS, CDR2 SASEGT. V gave up 3 bases and J gave up 11 bases, with 14 bases separating them.

CDR3 protein: CASSGLAGGRTDTQYF. CDR3 bases: TGTGCCAGCAGTGGACTAGCGGGGGGGCGGACAGATACGCAGTATTTT. This chain joins TRBV6-1 and TRBJ2-3, with 14 bases matching TRBD2. CDR1 is MNHNS and CDR2 is SASEGT in the germline V gene. There are 16 residues in the CDR3. V was pared by 4 bases and J by 3 bases, with 3 bases of the junction left unmatched.

V gene TRBV11-2 combines with J gene TRBJ1-5, with 8 nucleotides matching TRBD1. The CDR3 spans 14 residues. V shed 3 bases and J 5 bases; nucleotides not matched to a gene: 3. Germline CDR1 SGHAT, CDR2 FQNNGV. CDR3 sequence (DNA): TGTGCCAGCAGCTTGGACAGGGTGGATCAGCCCCAGCATTTT. Protein product: CASSLDRVDQPQHF.

The J gene is TRBJ1-4, the V gene TRBV29-1; D remains ambiguous. The V gene lost 4 bases and the J gene lost 7 bases, with 10 bases spanning the gap. This CDR3 spans 12 amino acids. In germline, CDR1 is SQVTM, CDR2 ANQGSEA. The CDR3 nucleotides are TGCAGCGTTGTTTTCTTCGGTGAAAAACTGTTTTTT. Translation: CSVVFFGEKLFF.

The gene calls are TRBV6-6 and TRBJ1-5; no clear D gene. CDR3 length: 13 residues. Germline CDR1 is MNHNY and CDR2 is SVGAGI (reference sequence). Between the trimmed V and J ends, which lost 5 bases and 0 bases, there was a span of 5 bases. CDR3 nucleotides: TGTGCCAGCAGTCGGGGTAGCAATCAGCCCCAGCATTTT. It codes for CASSRGSNQPQHF.